Listed here is a single TCR beta chain. V was clipped by 5 bases and J by 0 bases; unmatched bases: 5. CDR1 and CDR2 (germline): LNHDA, SQIVND (reference sequence). The CDR3 runs to 15 residues. Use of 60 Vbeta and 13 Jbeta primers characterized the PCR. TCRdb keeps only in-frame clones here, not all; method: immunoSEQ multiplex PCR. The sample has roughly 130,000 clones, 80% seen once. The data stem from a study of cytomegalovirus exposure and HLA in healthy donors. The chain combines TRBV19 with TRBJ1-2, with 8 bases identical to TRBD1. Sample: PBMCs. The source of this sequence is a man aged 35 to 55 in good health and CMV-seronegative. Here the CDR3 reads CASSAQGAPNYGYTF. CDR3 coding DNA: TGTGCCAGTAGTGCCCAGGGGGCCCCTAACTATGGCTACACCTTC.